A single sample gave rise to the 18 T cell receptor beta chains below, sequenced in a study of T cell repertoires in cytomegalovirus infection (dated by TCRdb to between 2018 and 2020). The reads were generated on an Illumina HiSeq 1500. TCRdb trimmed the raw reads at Q25, called clones with MiXCR and kept productive beta chains. One record per CDR3 amino acid sequence lists the most common genes and DNA. Within this sample are hundreds of thousands of distinct CDR3 sequences, with approximately 25% of them counted one time only. Together, the top ten hold roughly 8% of the sample. The sequencing sample was made of CD8+ T cells from PBMCs. All receptors derive from a human donor in good health (CMV status not recorded). Some clones in this sample may be carry-over from other donors' samples.

This clonotype was observed a few times. A much larger clone lies a single base off, so this may be a read error. The CDR3 protein is CASSLVGPADTQYF. In DNA form, the CDR3 reads TGTGCCAGCAGCTTAGTGGGGCCCGCAGATACGCAGTATTTT. This chain joins TRBV7-2 and TRBJ2-3; tentative D call: TRBD1 (5 bases). This CDR3 contains 14 residues. The germline V gene has CDR1 SGHTA and CDR2 FQGNSA. V was clipped by 1 base and J by 4 bases, with 9 bases between them.

This clonotype has only a few counts. The rearrangement joins TRBV10-3 to TRBJ2-7; 8 bases agree with TRBD2. Germline V gene sequence: CDR1 ENHRY, CDR2 SYGVKD. The junction had 4 bases not matched to a gene; V was cut back by 4 bases and J by 2 bases. The CDR3 has 14 residues. This CDR3 reads CAISAAGDTYEQYV. CDR3 in DNA: TGTGCCATCAGTGCAGCGGGGGATACCTACGAGCAGTACGTC.

Comments on this clonotype: Only one base separates this from a far larger clonotype, so it likely reflects a read error. The chain combines TRBV7-3 with TRBJ1-1; D is possibly TRBD1 (6 bases). V lost 3 bases, J lost 1 base, and 9 bases lay in between. CDR1 is SGHTA and CDR2 is FQGTGA in the germline V gene. The CDR3 covers 14 residues. Written as DNA, the CDR3 is TGTGCCAGCAGCTTGGGGGCCTGGAACACTGAAGCTTTCTTT. Its protein is CASSLGAWNTEAFF.

In this sample, this clonotype turned up once. The rearrangement joins TRBV9 to TRBJ1-2, with D tentatively TRBD1 (6 bases). Germline assignment: CDR1 SGDLS and CDR2 YYNGEE. Trimming took off 0 bases at V and 4 bases at J, with 16 bases between the two ends. CDR3 length: 16 amino acids. CDR3 in DNA: TGTGCCAGCAGCGTAGGGGCAGGGGTTGATGTCTATGGCTACACCTTC. As protein: CASSVGAGVDVYGYTF.

This clonotype was seen only a few times. The rearrangement links TRBV12-5 to TRBJ2-2; possibly TRBD1 for D (6 bases). CDR3 length equals 16 residues. CDR1 LGHNT and CDR2 FRNRAP come from the germline V gene. Trimming left V 3 bases short and J 4 bases short, with 15 bases between. CDR3 residues: CASGFILQGRTGELFF. The CDR3 coding sequence is TGTGCTAGTGGTTTTATTTTGCAGGGGCGCACCGGGGAGCTGTTTTTT.

The CDR3: CSAGGTGNQETQYF. The CDR3 region has the DNA TGCAGTGCGGGAGGGACAGGGAACCAAGAGACCCAGTACTTC. The rearrangement joins TRBV20-1 to TRBJ2-5; TRBD1 matches 9 bases. The germline V gene encodes CDR1 DFQATT and CDR2 SNEGSKA (reference sequence). The CDR3 spans 14 residues. J was trimmed by 0 bases and V by 6 bases; bases with no gene match: 5.

On this clonotype itself: A read error is possible here, since a much larger clone lies one base away. The gene calls are TRBV6-5 and TRBJ1-2; D is undetermined. The CDR3 consists of 16 residues. Germline V gene sequence: CDR1 MNHEY, CDR2 SVGAGI. Deletions cut 0 bases from V and 5 bases from J, with 16 bases between. In DNA, the CDR3 is TGTGCCAGCAGTTACTCGTCAGAGGGCGGAGTGTATGGCTACACCTTC. This translates into CASSYSSEGGVYGYTF.

V usage is TRBV9 and J usage is TRBJ2-3, with 8 bases matching TRBD2. J was trimmed by 1 base and V by 7 bases; bases with no gene match: 5. The CDR3 extends over 14 amino acids. CDR1 and CDR2 from the germline V gene are SGDLS and YYNGEE. CDR3 sequence (DNA): TGTGCCAGCGGGCAAGCGGGGGGCACAGATACGCAGTATTTT. Encoded protein: CASGQAGGTDTQYF.

CDR3 loop: CASGSDPVYNEQFF. For the CDR3, the DNA is TGTGCCAGCGGATCGGATCCGGTATACAATGAGCAGTTCTTC. The V call is TRBV12-3 or TRBV12-4, the J call TRBJ2-1; D is uncertain. V lost 8 bases, J lost 4 bases, and 15 bases lay in between. The CDR3 sequence is 14 residues long.

This chain uses TRBV20-1 with TRBJ2-3; D perhaps matches TRBD2 (7 bases). There are 17 residues in the CDR3. CDR1 and CDR2 from the germline V gene are DFQATT and SNEGSKA (reference sequence). Trimming cost V 3 bases and J 0 bases, with 19 bases left between them. CDR3 in amino acids: CSASQQGLRPSTDTQYF. The CDR3 nucleotides are TGCAGTGCTAGCCAACAGGGACTACGACCTAGCACAGATACGCAGTATTTT.

With regard to this clonotype: An end of the junction does not agree with germline; a read error may underlie this. The chain uses TRBV11-1 and TRBJ2-5; 7 positions match TRBD1. This CDR3 is built from 14 residues. Germline V CDR1 and CDR2: SGHAT, FQDESV (reference sequence). CDR3 sequence reads: CVSSSTTGSETQYF. In nucleotides, the CDR3 is TGTGTCAGCAGCTCCACGACAGGGTCAGAGACCCAGTACTTC.

This clonotype was seen a handful of times. The chain is built from TRBV6-6 and TRBJ2-7; 7 bases line up with TRBD1. Germline V gives CDR1 MNHNY, CDR2 SVGAGI (reference sequence). The CDR3 covers 14 residues. The junction had 7 bases not matched to a gene; V was cut back by 5 bases and J by 3 bases. DNA for the CDR3: TGTGCCAGCAGTGACAGGGCCCTTGGCTACGAGCAGTACTTC. It codes for CASSDRALGYEQYF.

The table lists this clonotype with a few counts. V gene TRBV28 combines with J gene TRBJ2-3, with TRBD2 as a possible D gene (6 bases). The CDR3 totals 17 residues. Per the germline V gene, CDR1 is MDHEN and CDR2 is SYDVKM. V was pared by 3 bases and J by 4 bases, with 20 bases between. Written as DNA, the CDR3 is TGTGCCAGCAGTTTCCCACGTCTGCGGGAAATTGCAGATACGCAGTATTTT. It encodes CASSFPRLREIADTQYF.

This clonotype was detected only a few times. The chain employs TRBV20-1 and TRBJ2-7, with 11 bases aligning to TRBD1. Germline V lookup: CDR1 DFQATT, CDR2 SNEGSKA (reference sequence). Trimming at V came to 3 bases and at J to 4 bases, leaving 5 bases not matched to a gene. CDR3 length: 14 amino acids. The CDR3 DNA reads as TGCAGTGCTAGTAAGGGACAGGGGGTGTACGAGCAGTACTTC. Its protein is CSASKGQGVYEQYF.

This clonotype was counted only a few times. The gene calls are TRBV7-6 and TRBJ2-5; D call uncertain. This CDR3 has 14 amino acids. Per germline, CDR1 SGHVS and CDR2 FNYEAQ. Trimming stripped 6 bases from V and 5 bases from J, with 16 bases between. The CDR3 loop reads CASSYGRPGETQYF. The CDR3, as DNA: TGTGCCAGCAGTTATGGACGCCCCGGGGAGACCCAGTACTTC.

This clonotype was counted at least ten times. V is TRBV7-9 and J is TRBJ2-1; the D is unclear. The germline V and J ends were trimmed by 4 bases and 8 bases, with 15 bases remaining between them. The germline gives CDR1 SEHNR, CDR2 FQNEAQ (reference sequence). The CDR3 contains 14 residues. The CDR3 sequence is CASSSRFETHEQFF. In DNA form, the CDR3 reads TGTGCCAGCAGCTCCCGCTTTGAGACACATGAGCAGTTCTTC.

This clonotype was observed at least ten times. The V gene is TRBV7-2, the J gene TRBJ1-1; weak D call: TRBD1 (6 bases). The CDR3 extends over 14 amino acids. Germline CDR1 and CDR2: SGHTA and FQGNSA. Trimming pared 5 bases from V and 3 bases from J, leaving 13 bases between. CDR3 in amino acids: CASSNTGQHTEAFF. The CDR3 coding sequence is TGTGCCAGCAGCAATACAGGACAGCACACTGAAGCTTTCTTT.

This clonotype was detected a few times. The genes are TRBV20-1 and TRBJ1-1; maybe TRBD1 (5 bases). The germline CDR1 and CDR2 sequences are DFQATT and SNEGSKA (reference sequence). V lost 6 bases and J lost 8, with 19 bases in between. CDR3 length equals 13 residues. The DNA of the CDR3 is TGCAGTGCGGGGGACGGGTGGGGCGAGGAAGCTTTCTTT. This encodes CSAGDGWGEEAFF.